The 16 T cell receptor beta chains below were found in one sample sequenced in a study of cytomegalovirus exposure and HLA in healthy donors. The PCR was carried out with 60 Vbeta primers and 13 Jbeta primers. Measured with immunoSEQ multiplex PCR; TCRdb has only the in-frame clones, and not every one. The table shows 130,000 or so clones, with about 81% occurring only once. Sequenced material: PBMCs. These TCRs come from a woman aged 40 to 50 in good health and CMV-seropositive.

This clone was detected only a few times. The rearrangement joins TRBV7-6 to TRBJ2-5, with TRBD1 matching 8 bases. CDR3 length: 15 residues. Germline V gives CDR1 SGHVS, CDR2 FNYEAQ. J was trimmed by 4 bases and V by 1 base; bases with no gene match: 5. The CDR3 is CASSLEMTGAETQYF. Written as DNA, the CDR3 is TGTGCCAGCAGCTTAGAAATGACAGGGGCAGAGACCCAGTACTTC.

The chain combines TRBV11-1 with TRBJ2-2, with D perhaps matching TRBD1 (6 bases). Germline CDR1 SGHAT, CDR2 FQDESV (reference sequence). The length of the CDR3 is 15 residues. With 3 bases removed from V and 3 bases from J, the gap between germline ends came to 11 bases. Here the CDR3 reads CASSFRTAYTGELFF. The CDR3 nucleotides read TGTGCCAGCAGCTTCCGGACAGCTTACACCGGGGAGCTGTTTTTT.

This rearrangement joins TRBV30 to TRBJ1-5; a possible D gene is TRBD1 (6 bases). Germline CDR1 is GTSNPN and CDR2 is SVGIG (reference sequence). The ends were cut back, 8 bases at V and 2 bases at J, with 13 bases in the middle. The CDR3 runs to 13 residues. The CDR3 spells CALRAGGNQPQHF. The CDR3 DNA reads as TGTGCCCTGCGGGCAGGGGGCAATCAGCCCCAGCATTTT.

For the CDR3, the DNA is TGTGCCAGCAGGGTCCTAGCGGGAGGGGTCAATGAGCAGTTCTTC. Translating it yields CASRVLAGGVNEQFF. This sequence joins TRBV6-6 and TRBJ2-1; 12 positions agree with TRBD2. CDR1 and CDR2 (germline): MNHNY, SVGAGI (reference sequence). This CDR3 region has 15 residues. V lost 6 bases and J lost 6; bases outside the gene matches: 6.

The rearrangement joins TRBV9 to TRBJ2-2; D may be TRBD2 (7 bases). The V gene lost 0 bases and the J gene lost 5 bases, with 20 bases spanning the gap. Germline values: CDR1 SGDLS, CDR2 YYNGEE. The CDR3 contains 18 residues. DNA of the CDR3: TGTGCCAGCAGCGTAGCGGGGGGCCAGCTGGGAGGGACCGGGGAGCTGTTTTTT. The encoded protein is CASSVAGGQLGGTGELFF.

This chain joins TRBV29-1 and TRBJ2-7, with 7 bases lining up with TRBD1. Germline CDR1 is SQVTM and CDR2 is ANQGSEA. The CDR3 spans 13 residues. V was clipped by 4 bases and J by 2 bases; unmatched bases: 5. The CDR3 here is CSVAGGRAYEQYF. The DNA of the CDR3 is TGCAGCGTTGCAGGGGGTCGCGCCTACGAGCAGTACTTC.

The rearrangement uses TRBV19 and TRBJ1-3; D is perhaps TRBD1 (6 bases). Trimming took 5 bases from V and 0 from J, leaving 17 bases between them. The CDR3 sequence is 17 residues long. CDR1 LNHDA and CDR2 SQIVND come from the germline V gene (reference sequence). CDR3 residues: CASSRGDTPSSGNTIYF. The CDR3 coding sequence is TGTGCCAGTAGTCGAGGGGACACCCCGAGCTCTGGAAACACCATATATTTT.

The V and J genes are TRBV30 and TRBJ1-1; 7 bases are a match to TRBD1. This CDR3 comprises 10 residues. V dropped 4 bases and J dropped 8; count of bases not matched to a gene: 1. Germline V lookup: CDR1 GTSNPN, CDR2 SVGIG (reference sequence). CDR3: CAWIQGEAFF. The CDR3 DNA follows: TGTGCCTGGATACAGGGGGAAGCTTTCTTT.

This chain joins TRBV6-1 and TRBJ2-1; D possibly corresponds to TRBD1 (5 bases). The CDR3 runs to 15 residues. Trimming removed 3 bases from V and 5 bases from J, with 14 bases in between. CDR1 and CDR2 from the germline V gene are MNHNS and SASEGT. This CDR3 is CASSEEQGVNNEQFF. The DNA for the CDR3 is TGTGCCAGCAGTGAGGAGCAGGGCGTAAACAATGAGCAGTTCTTC.

The V call is TRBV14, the J call TRBJ1-5; D remains unclear. V was cut by 5 bases and J by 6 bases, with 14 bases left in between. This CDR3 comprises 14 residues. In germline, CDR1 is SGHDN, CDR2 FVKESK. In nucleotides, the CDR3 is TGTGCCAGCAGCGCCCAGTACGCTAGTCAGCCCCAGCATTTT. This sequence encodes CASSAQYASQPQHF.

This chain links TRBV7-9 with TRBJ2-7; D is undetermined. This CDR3 has 14 amino acids. Germline-derived CDR1 and CDR2 are SEHNR and FQNEAQ (reference sequence). Trimming took off 7 bases at V and 4 bases at J, with 17 bases between the two ends. The DNA of the CDR3 is TGTGCCAGCAAGGCCAGCGAAGCTTTGTACGAGCAGTACTTC. Residues: CASKASEALYEQYF.

This clone occurred once. The chain's CDR3 is CASSLSGTGDTQYF. DNA for the CDR3: TGTGCCAGCAGTTTGAGCGGTACGGGGGATACGCAGTATTTT. The chain carries TRBV28 and TRBJ2-3; possibly TRBD2 for D (5 bases). This CDR3 spans 14 amino acids. The germline V gene has CDR1 MDHEN and CDR2 SYDVKM. Trimming removed 3 bases at V and 6 bases at J, with 13 bases between.

V usage is TRBV9 and J usage is TRBJ2-7, with 7 bases that match TRBD1. The V and J ends lost 0 bases and 5 bases, in that order; junction bases with no gene match: 5. This CDR3 contains 14 residues. Germline loops: CDR1 SGDLS, CDR2 YYNGEE. CDR3 sequence: CASSVGQGIDEQYF. In nucleotides, the CDR3 is TGTGCCAGCAGCGTAGGACAGGGTATTGACGAGCAGTACTTC.

J is TRBJ2-7 and V is TRBV27; TRBD1 aligns across 8 bases. This CDR3 contains 14 residues. Per the germline V gene, CDR1 is MNHEY and CDR2 is SMNVEV (reference sequence). Trimming took 6 bases from V and 6 from J; bases not matched to a gene: 10. The CDR3 nucleotides are TGTGCCAGCAGGAACACAGGGGGAAGGGGCGAGCAGTACTTC. Protein product: CASRNTGGRGEQYF.

The table lists this clone with a few counts. The chain employs TRBV9 and TRBJ1-6; D unclear. The CDR3 contains 14 residues. Germline CDR1 and CDR2: SGDLS and YYNGEE. Deletions cut 0 bases from V and 7 bases from J, with 8 bases between. CDR3 sequence (DNA): TGTGCCAGCAGCGTAGTGGCAGGCAATTCACCCCTCCACTTT. It is translated as CASSVVAGNSPLHF.

The chain has TRBV9 and TRBJ2-3; 7 nucleotides align to TRBD2. This CDR3 region has 16 residues. Unmatched junction bases numbered 8, after V lost 2 bases and J lost 2 bases. Germline CDR1 is SGDLS and CDR2 is YYNGEE. CDR3 in amino acids: CASSVSPSGVTDTQYF. CDR3 DNA sequence: TGTGCCAGCAGCGTCTCACCTAGCGGAGTCACAGATACGCAGTATTTT.